The next 28 T cell receptor beta chains were all read from a single sample in a study of radiotherapy plus CTLA-4 blockade in lung cancer. Sequencing was performed with immunoSEQ multiplex PCR; in TCRdb, only in-frame clones are kept and a portion is missing. The sample has about 38,000 clones; 70% to 85% are singletons. Sample: peripheral blood, taken from a patient treated with radiotherapy plus ipilimumab. All receptors come from a human donor with non-small cell lung cancer who had stable disease on radiotherapy plus ipilimumab.

J is TRBJ1-3 and V is TRBV5-1; D is unresolved. This CDR3 has 15 amino acids. With 0 bases removed from V and 0 bases from J, the gap between germline ends came to 7 bases. Germline CDR1 is SGHRS and CDR2 is YFSETQ. The CDR3 region is CASSLEWISGNTIYF. CDR3 bases: TGCGCCAGCAGCTTGGAATGGATCTCTGGAAACACCATATATTTT.

The chain couples TRBV6-1 to TRBJ2-2; D may be TRBD1 (5 bases). The CDR3 extends over 12 amino acids. CDR1 MNHNS and CDR2 SASEGT come from the germline V gene. Trimming left V 10 bases short and J 5 bases short, with 11 bases between. The DNA of the CDR3 is TGTGCCATCCAGGGCGTAACCGGGGAGCTGTTTTTT. Amino acids: CAIQGVTGELFF.

The chain carries TRBV29-1 and TRBJ2-6; D is undetermined. Germline V lookup: CDR1 SQVTM, CDR2 ANQGSEA. With 2 bases removed from V and 2 bases from J, the gap between germline ends came to 4 bases. The CDR3 is 13 residues long. CDR3 loop: CSVEQAGANVLTF. The CDR3 DNA sequence: TGCAGCGTTGAACAGGCTGGGGCCAACGTCCTGACTTTC. Full variable domain (missing parts from reference TRBV29-1 and TRBJ2-6): SAVISQKPSRDICQRGTSLTIQCQVDSQVTMMFWYRQQPGQSLTLIATANQGSEATYESGFVIDKFPISRPNLTFSTLTVSNMSPEDSSIYLCSVEQAGANVLTFGAGSRLTVL.

V is TRBV7-8 and J is TRBJ1-4; no clear D gene. Germline V CDR1 and CDR2: SGHVS, FQNEAQ. The CDR3 spans 16 residues. V was trimmed by 2 bases and J by 0 bases, leaving 10 bases between them. Written as DNA, the CDR3 is TGTGCCAGCAGCTTAAGTCGGACCCCAACTAATGAAAAACTGTTTTTT. Amino acid sequence: CASSLSRTPTNEKLFF.

The J gene is TRBJ1-2, the V gene TRBV19; D gene ambiguous. Trimming took off 6 bases at V and 0 bases at J, with 11 bases between the two ends. Germline CDR1 LNHDA, CDR2 SQIVND (reference sequence). The CDR3 consists of 14 residues. The CDR3 bases are TGTGCCAGTAGACCATCTACTGCTAACTATGGCTACACCTTC. This translates into CASRPSTANYGYTF.

This clone showed up just a few times. This sequence joins TRBV13 and TRBJ1-5; D is ambiguous. The germline V and J ends were trimmed by 0 bases and 1 base, with 7 bases remaining between them. This CDR3 is built from 15 residues. In germline, CDR1 is PRHDT, CDR2 FYEKMQ (reference sequence). CDR3 sequence: CASSLGKSSNQPQHF. CDR3 sequence (DNA): TGTGCCAGCAGCTTAGGAAAAAGCAGCAATCAGCCCCAGCATTTT.

This clone has more than one count but fewer than ten. CDR3 bases: TGTGCCAGCAGCGACACTTGGGACAGGGCCTTTTCTGGAAACACCATATATTTT. It yields the protein CASSDTWDRAFSGNTIYF. The V and J genes are TRBV7-9 and TRBJ1-3; 9 bases fit TRBD1. V was clipped by 5 bases and J by 1 base; unmatched bases: 12. Germline CDR1 SEHNR, CDR2 FQNEAQ (reference sequence). The CDR3 loop spans 18 amino acids.

This clone occurred once. The chain recombines TRBV28 with TRBJ2-5, with 7 bases fitting TRBD1. This CDR3 comprises 15 residues. Germline V CDR1 and CDR2: MDHEN, SYDVKM. With V trimmed by 5 bases and J by 2 bases, 8 bases remained unmatched. CDR3 sequence reads: CASSATGPLQETQYF. CDR3 sequence (DNA): TGTGCCAGCAGTGCGACAGGGCCGCTACAAGAGACCCAGTACTTC.

The chain recombines TRBV11-2 with TRBJ1-5; D remains ambiguous. Germline CDR1 reads SGHAT; CDR2 reads FQNNGV. The CDR3 is 12 amino acids. The V end lost 2 bases, the J end lost 9 bases, and 8 bases lay between the germline ends. The CDR3 is CASSLYTSPQHF. Here the CDR3 DNA reads TGTGCCAGCAGCTTATATACCTCGCCCCAGCATTTT.

CDR3 protein: CASSQDLAGGFDTQYF. The CDR3 DNA reads TGTGCCAGCAGCCAAGACCTAGCGGGTGGTTTTGATACGCAGTATTTT. V is TRBV14 and J is TRBJ2-3; the match to TRBD2 covers 8 bases. Trimming took 0 bases from V and 6 from J; bases not matched to a gene: 8. The CDR3 extends over 16 amino acids. Germline values: CDR1 SGHDN, CDR2 FVKESK. Variable domain in full (rest from reference TRBV14 and TRBJ2-3): EAGVTQFPSHSVIEKGQTVTLRCDPISGHDNLYWYRRVMGKEIKFLLHFVKESKQDESGMPNNRFLAERTGGTYSTLKVQPAELEDSGVYFCASSQDLAGGFDTQYFGPGTRLTVL.

The V gene is TRBV28, the J gene TRBJ1-5; 7 bases agree with TRBD1. The CDR3 has 15 residues. Germline V lookup: CDR1 MDHEN, CDR2 SYDVKM. Trimming cost V 7 bases and J 11 bases; bases outside gene matches: 17. CDR3 DNA sequence: TGTGCCAGCAAGTTACAGGGGCCCCGTCTCGGGGCCCAGCATTTT. This translates into CASKLQGPRLGAQHF.

The V call is TRBV19, the J call TRBJ1-3, with D unclear. Deletions cut 4 bases from V and 2 bases from J, with 9 bases between. There are 14 residues in the CDR3. Germline CDR1 LNHDA, CDR2 SQIVND (reference sequence). CDR3 loop: CASSNEQPGNTIYF. DNA for the CDR3: TGTGCCAGTAGTAATGAACAACCTGGAAACACCATATATTTT.

This clone came up a few times. The chain recombines TRBV19 with TRBJ2-7; tentatively, D is TRBD1 (5 bases). This CDR3 is built from 13 residues. Germline lookup yields CDR1 LNHDA and CDR2 SQIVND (reference sequence). The V end was cut by 2 bases, the J end by 3 bases, with 8 bases between. The CDR3 bases are TGTGCCAGTAGTATAAACCAGGGCTACGAGCAGTACGTC. It encodes CASSINQGYEQYV.

The chain has TRBV2 and TRBJ1-6; 7 bases align to TRBD1. The germline gives CDR1 SNHLY, CDR2 FYNNEI. J was trimmed by 5 bases and V by 4 bases; bases with no gene match: 5. The CDR3 totals 15 residues. CDR3 protein: CASSGQGVNNSPLHF. The CDR3 DNA reads as TGTGCCAGCAGTGGACAGGGCGTAAATAATTCACCCCTCCACTTT.

The chain combines TRBV6-5 with TRBJ1-6; D perhaps matches TRBD1 (5 bases). Deletions cut 6 bases from V and 5 bases from J, with 14 bases between. Germline assignment: CDR1 MNHEY and CDR2 SVGAGI. This CDR3 has 15 amino acids. The CDR3 DNA reads as TGTGCCAGCAGGGCTGGGACGATGCATAATTCACCCCTCCACTTT. It yields the protein CASRAGTMHNSPLHF.

J is TRBJ2-7 and V is TRBV20-1; D remains ambiguous. Per germline, CDR1 DFQATT and CDR2 SNEGSKA (reference sequence). The CDR3 length is 11 residues. V dropped 0 bases and J dropped 4 bases, with 4 bases sitting between them. CDR3 residues: CSAREKYEQYF. As DNA, the CDR3 is TGCAGTGCTAGAGAAAAGTACGAGCAGTACTTC.

This clone appeared a single time. V and J are TRBV5-6 and TRBJ2-7; D is perhaps TRBD2 (5 bases). Germline V gives CDR1 SGHDT, CDR2 YYEEEE. Trimming cost V 0 bases and J 5 bases, with 9 bases left between them. This CDR3 is 13 amino acids long. Written as DNA, the CDR3 is TGTGCCAGCAGCTTGGTGAGAGGGCACGAGCAGTACGTC. Translation: CASSLVRGHEQYV.

V gene TRBV7-6 combines with J gene TRBJ1-1; TRBD1 might be the D (5 bases). Germline values: CDR1 SGHVS, CDR2 FNYEAQ. Trimming took 5 bases from V and 5 from J, leaving 21 bases between them. The CDR3 loop spans 16 amino acids. The CDR3 sequence is CASSPGGGPMGTEAFF. The CDR3, as DNA: TGTGCCAGCAGCCCCGGGGGAGGCCCGATGGGGACTGAAGCTTTCTTT.

This chain joins TRBV13 and TRBJ1-6; maybe TRBD1 (6 bases). Germline values: CDR1 PRHDT, CDR2 FYEKMQ (reference sequence). Trimming pared 5 bases from V and 8 bases from J, leaving 10 bases between. The CDR3 is 13 amino acids. As DNA, the CDR3 is TGTGCCAGCAGCGGGAACAGGGATTCACCCCTCCACTTT. Residues: CASSGNRDSPLHF.

This chain links TRBV7-2 with TRBJ1-5, with D perhaps matching TRBD1 (5 bases). The germline V and J ends were trimmed by 7 bases and 3 bases, with 16 bases remaining between them. Germline-derived CDR1 and CDR2 are SGHTA and FQGNSA. The CDR3 spans 15 residues. This CDR3 reads CASMGGGTDNQPQHF. The CDR3 region has the DNA TGTGCCAGCATGGGCGGGGGGACCGACAATCAGCCCCAGCATTTT.

V and J are TRBV9 and TRBJ2-3; D ambiguous. The CDR3 sequence is 14 residues long. CDR1 is SGDLS, CDR2 YYNGEE, per germline. The V end lost 0 bases, the J end lost 0 bases, and 5 bases lay between the germline ends. For the CDR3, the DNA is TGTGCCAGCAGCGTAGCGACTAGCACAGATACGCAGTATTTT. Translated, it gives CASSVATSTDTQYF.

The rearrangement joins TRBV27 to TRBJ1-2, with 10 bases aligning to TRBD1. The germline V gene has CDR1 MNHEY and CDR2 SMNVEV (reference sequence). Losses at the gene ends were 6 bases for V and 7 bases for J; bases not matched to a gene: 8. The CDR3 runs 14 residues. In DNA form, the CDR3 reads TGTGCCAGCAGCCTCGCGGGACAGGGGTCTGGCTACACCTTC. This codes for CASSLAGQGSGYTF.

This chain connects TRBV5-1 to TRBJ1-3, with 9 bases matching TRBD1. In germline, CDR1 is SGHRS, CDR2 YFSETQ. J lost 2 bases, V lost 0 bases, and 9 bases had no gene match. CDR3 length equals 18 residues. Here the CDR3 DNA reads TGCGCCAGCAGCTTGGCTCCAACCCGACAGGGGGCTGGAAACACCATATATTTT. This translates into CASSLAPTRQGAGNTIYF. Using reference TRBV5-1 and TRBJ1-3 for the parts outside the CDR3, the full variable domain is KAGVTQTPRYLIKTRGQQVTLSCSPISGHRSVSWYQQTPGQGLQFLFEYFSETQRNKGNFPGRFSGRQFSNSRSEMNVSTLELGDSALYLCASSLAPTRQGAGNTIYFGEGSWLTVV.

This clone was seen more than once but under ten times. The chain links TRBV19 to TRBJ1-3; D unresolved. V dropped 10 bases and J dropped 0 bases, with 19 bases sitting between them. CDR3 length: 16 residues. Germline V gene sequence: CDR1 LNHDA, CDR2 SQIVND (reference sequence). Here the CDR3 reads CATTTPASASGNTIYF. The CDR3 DNA reads TGTGCCACCACGACACCGGCCTCCGCCTCTGGAAACACCATATATTTT.

V and J are TRBV2 and TRBJ1-5; no clear D gene. The V end was cut by 3 bases, the J end by 4 bases, with 7 bases between. The germline V gene has CDR1 SNHLY and CDR2 FYNNEI. The CDR3 length is 13 residues. This chain's CDR3 is CASSDGRNQPQHF. CDR3 in DNA: TGTGCCAGCAGTGATGGGAGAAATCAGCCCCAGCATTTT.

Remarks on this clone: Other DNA sequences in the same sample also yield this CDR3. The rearrangement links TRBV19 to TRBJ1-5, with 8 bases aligning to TRBD1. J lost 4 bases, V lost 6 bases, and 5 bases had no gene match. This CDR3 is built from 14 residues. In germline, CDR1 is LNHDA, CDR2 SQIVND (reference sequence). The CDR3 sequence: CASSTTGGNQPQHF. CDR3 DNA: TGTGCCAGTAGCACAACAGGGGGGAATCAGCCCCAGCATTTT.

This chain uses TRBV6-1 with TRBJ1-5, with a weak D call TRBD1 (5 bases). The CDR3 covers 14 residues. Per the germline V gene, CDR1 is MNHNS and CDR2 is SASEGT. Trimming removed 7 bases at V and 4 bases at J, with 14 bases between. CDR3 nucleotide sequence: TGTGCCAGCACCCGGGACGGCCGAAATCAGCCCCAGCATTTT. It translates to CASTRDGRNQPQHF.

The J gene is TRBJ1-2, the V gene TRBV6-5; D perhaps matches TRBD1 (5 bases). Per the germline V gene, CDR1 is MNHEY and CDR2 is SVGAGI. The CDR3 covers 14 residues. Trimming pared 0 bases from V and 5 bases from J, leaving 10 bases between. CDR3 coding DNA: TGTGCCAGCAGTTACTCGATCGGGGGTTATGGCTACACCTTC. Its protein is CASSYSIGGYGYTF.